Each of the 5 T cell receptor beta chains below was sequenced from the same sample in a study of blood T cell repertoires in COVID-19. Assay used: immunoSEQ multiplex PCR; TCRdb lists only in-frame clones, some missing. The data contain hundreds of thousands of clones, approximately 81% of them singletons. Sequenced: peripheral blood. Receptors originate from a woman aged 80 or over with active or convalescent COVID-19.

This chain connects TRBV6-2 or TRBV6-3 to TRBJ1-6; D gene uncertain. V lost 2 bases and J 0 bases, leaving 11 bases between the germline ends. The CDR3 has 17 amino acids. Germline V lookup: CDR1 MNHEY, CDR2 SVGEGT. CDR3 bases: TGTGCCAGCAGTTACAGTCCCTTCAGCTCCTATAATTCACCCCTCCACTTT. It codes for CASSYSPFSSYNSPLHF.

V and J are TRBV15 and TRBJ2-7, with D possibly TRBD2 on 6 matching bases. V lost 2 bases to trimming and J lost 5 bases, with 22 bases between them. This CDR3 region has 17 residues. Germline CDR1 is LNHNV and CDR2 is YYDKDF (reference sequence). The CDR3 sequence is CATSRTTGGAAPDEQYF. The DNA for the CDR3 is TGTGCCACCAGCAGAACTACTGGCGGGGCCGCCCCGGACGAGCAGTACTTC.

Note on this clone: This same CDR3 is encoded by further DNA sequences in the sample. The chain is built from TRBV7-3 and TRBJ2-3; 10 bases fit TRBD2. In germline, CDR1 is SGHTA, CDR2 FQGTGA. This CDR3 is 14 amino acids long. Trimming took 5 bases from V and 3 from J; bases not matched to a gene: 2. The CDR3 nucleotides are TGTGCCAGCAGCCCACTAGCGGGGACAGATACGCAGTATTTT. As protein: CASSPLAGTDTQYF.

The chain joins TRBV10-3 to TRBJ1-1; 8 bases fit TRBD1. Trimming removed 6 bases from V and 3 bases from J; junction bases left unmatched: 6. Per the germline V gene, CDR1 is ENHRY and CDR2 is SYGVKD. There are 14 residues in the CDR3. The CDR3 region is CAISHWGQDTEAFF. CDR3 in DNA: TGTGCCATCAGCCACTGGGGACAGGACACTGAAGCTTTCTTT.

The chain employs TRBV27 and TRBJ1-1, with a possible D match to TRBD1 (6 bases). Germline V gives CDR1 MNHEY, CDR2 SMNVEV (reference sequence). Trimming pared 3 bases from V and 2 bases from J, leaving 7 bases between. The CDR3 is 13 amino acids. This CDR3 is CASSLDRNTEAFF. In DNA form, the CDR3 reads TGTGCCAGCAGTTTGGACAGAAACACTGAAGCTTTCTTT.